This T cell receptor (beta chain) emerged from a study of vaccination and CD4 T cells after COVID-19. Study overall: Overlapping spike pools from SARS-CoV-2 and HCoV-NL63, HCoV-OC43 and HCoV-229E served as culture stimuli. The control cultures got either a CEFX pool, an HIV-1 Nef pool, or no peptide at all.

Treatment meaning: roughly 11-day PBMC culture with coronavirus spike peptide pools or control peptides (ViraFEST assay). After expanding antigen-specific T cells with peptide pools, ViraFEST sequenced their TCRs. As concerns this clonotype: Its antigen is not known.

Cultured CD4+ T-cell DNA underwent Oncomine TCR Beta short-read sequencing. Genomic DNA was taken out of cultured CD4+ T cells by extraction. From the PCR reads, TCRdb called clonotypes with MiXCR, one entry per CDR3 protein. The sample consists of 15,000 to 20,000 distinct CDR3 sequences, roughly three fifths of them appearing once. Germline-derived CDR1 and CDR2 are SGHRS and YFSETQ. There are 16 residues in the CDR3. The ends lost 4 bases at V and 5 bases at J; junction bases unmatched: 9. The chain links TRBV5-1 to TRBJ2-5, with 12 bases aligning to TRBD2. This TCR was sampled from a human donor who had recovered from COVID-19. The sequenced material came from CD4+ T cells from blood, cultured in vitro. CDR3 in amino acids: CASSTGLAGHGETQYF. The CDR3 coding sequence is TGCGCCAGCAGCACGGGACTAGCGGGTCACGGGGAGACCCAGTACTTC.